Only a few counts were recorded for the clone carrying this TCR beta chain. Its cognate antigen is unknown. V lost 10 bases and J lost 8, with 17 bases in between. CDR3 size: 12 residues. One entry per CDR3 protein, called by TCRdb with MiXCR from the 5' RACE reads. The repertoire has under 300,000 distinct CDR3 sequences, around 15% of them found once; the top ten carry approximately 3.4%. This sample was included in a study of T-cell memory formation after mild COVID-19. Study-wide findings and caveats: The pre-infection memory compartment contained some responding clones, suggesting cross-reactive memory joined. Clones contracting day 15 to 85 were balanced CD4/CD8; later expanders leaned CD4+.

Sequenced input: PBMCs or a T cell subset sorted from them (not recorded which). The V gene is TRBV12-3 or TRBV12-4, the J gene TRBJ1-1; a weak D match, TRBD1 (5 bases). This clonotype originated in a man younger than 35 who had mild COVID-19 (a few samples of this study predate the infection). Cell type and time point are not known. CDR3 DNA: TGTGCCACCTCACTGGCGGGGGGGGAAGCTTTCTTT. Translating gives CATSLAGGEAFF.